This entry describes one T cell receptor (beta chain). This specimen comes from a study of cytomegalovirus exposure and HLA in healthy donors. For the study at large: The roughly 100 million unique TCR beta sequences, from around 200 million T cells, were found by an earlier analysis.

This CDR3 comprises 17 residues. Germline trimming cut 1 base from V and 0 bases from J; bases unmatched to any gene: 3. CDR1 and CDR2 from the germline V gene are SGHDT and YYEEEE. The PCR ran on 60 Vbeta and 13 Jbeta primers. Libraries were prepared by immunoSEQ multiplex PCR; TCRdb keeps only in-frame clonotypes and omits some of them. The data contain about 78,000 clones, about 80% of them singletons. The J gene is TRBJ2-1, the V gene TRBV5-6; 11 bases match TRBD2. The receptor was isolated from a man aged 45-65 years in good health and CMV-seropositive. Sequencing used PBMCs. Here the CDR3 DNA reads TGTGCCAGCAGCTTGACTAGCGGGAGTTACTCCTACAATGAGCAGTTCTTC. This encodes CASSLTSGSYSYNEQFF.